This T cell receptor (beta chain) came from a study of blood T cell repertoires in COVID-19. Background on the study: T cells, B-cell-depleted T cells, or PBMCs supplied cDNA or gDNA.

Libraries were prepared by immunoSEQ multiplex PCR; TCRdb keeps only in-frame clonotypes and omits some of them. The data contain approximately 150,000 clones, roughly 86% of them singletons. V shed 1 base and J shed 2 bases, with 20 bases lying between them. Germline lookup yields CDR1 WNHNN and CDR2 SYGVQD (reference sequence). CDR3 length equals 18 residues. The V gene is TRBV10-1, the J gene TRBJ1-2, with D maybe TRBD1 (6 bases). The TCR sequence derives from a woman aged 45-65 years with acute or convalescent COVID-19. The sample taken for sequencing was peripheral blood. The CDR3 sequence is CASSEYGTTNPLNYGYTF. The CDR3 region has the DNA TGCGCCAGCAGTGAGTACGGGACAACGAACCCCCTAAACTATGGCTACACCTTC.